Below, 18 T cell receptor beta chains from the same sample are listed, as sequenced in a study of T cells in Graves' hyperthyroidism and ophthalmopathy. The TCR beta CDR3 regions underwent amplification using RNA transcripts as the source. The TCR CDR3 was amplified in a first-round RT-PCR using the HTBI primer set. MiXCR, run by TCRdb on the multiplex PCR reads, gives a single entry per CDR3 protein. Here the sample spans hundreds of thousands of distinct CDR3 sequences, about 15% being singletons. Sequencing used blood. The receptor set was obtained from a woman aged 18-29 years with Graves' hyperthyroidism.

The chain is built from TRBV28 and TRBJ2-5, with D hard to call. V lost 6 bases and J lost 2, with 4 bases in between. The CDR3 runs 11 residues. Germline CDR1 is MDHEN and CDR2 is SYDVKM. CDR3 region: CASRSQETQYF. CDR3 nucleotides: TGTGCCAGCAGATCACAAGAGACCCAGTACTTC.

In regard to this clonotype: With a much larger clone just one base away, this may be a read error. The chain combines TRBV7-2 with TRBJ2-5; 8 positions match TRBD1. Losses at the gene ends were 1 base for V and 5 bases for J; bases not matched to a gene: 0. CDR1 and CDR2 (germline): SGHTA, FQGNSA. The CDR3 totals 13 residues. CDR3 amino acids: CTSSLDRGETQYF. In DNA form, the CDR3 reads TGTACCAGCAGCTTAGACAGGGGGGAGACCCAGTACTTC.

This clonotype was seen more than once but under ten times. V and J are TRBV29-1 and TRBJ1-1; a possible D gene is TRBD1 (5 bases). The length of the CDR3 is 15 residues. Trimming stripped 7 bases from V and 3 bases from J, with 21 bases between. Germline V lookup: CDR1 SQVTM, CDR2 ANQGSEA. CDR3 nucleotide sequence: TGCAGCGGAAGACAGCCTCCTACCTTTTACACTGAAGCTTTCTTT. Its protein product is CSGRQPPTFYTEAFF.

The chain uses TRBV27 and TRBJ1-4; D unclear. The CDR3 covers 15 residues. V shed 5 bases and J shed 2 bases, with 12 bases lying between them. CDR1 is MNHEY and CDR2 is SMNVEV in the germline V gene (reference sequence). CDR3 sequence: CASSSLGSTNEKLFF. CDR3 bases: TGTGCCAGCAGTAGTTTGGGTTCTACTAATGAAAAACTGTTTTTT. The variable domain in full, completed from reference TRBV27 and TRBJ1-4, reads EAQVTQNPRYLITVTGKKLTVTCSQNMNHEYMSWYRQDPGLGLRQIYYSMNVEVTDKGDVPEGYKVSRKEKRNFPLILESPSPNQTSLYFCASSSLGSTNEKLFFGSGTQLSVL.

This chain links TRBV5-5 with TRBJ2-3; 7 nucleotides agree with TRBD1. Germline lookup yields CDR1 SGHKS and CDR2 YYEKEE (reference sequence). V was clipped by 0 bases and J by 5 bases; unmatched bases: 9. The CDR3 has 16 residues. The CDR3 here is CASSLDGRGYGDTQYF. CDR3 nucleotides: TGTGCCAGCAGCTTGGATGGCAGGGGGTACGGAGATACGCAGTATTTT.

This clonotype has a count of ten or more. This chain uses TRBV20-1 with TRBJ1-5; D ambiguous. The CDR3 has 12 residues. Germline V gene lookup returns CDR1 DFQATT and CDR2 SNEGSKA (reference sequence). Trimming removed 2 bases at V and 6 bases at J, with 8 bases between. Here the CDR3 DNA reads TGCAGTGCTAGACCCGCCAGTCAGCCCCAGCATTTT. This gives the protein CSARPASQPQHF.

This clonotype has a count of ten or more. This chain uses TRBV7-9 with TRBJ2-7; 10 positions agree with TRBD1. V shed 6 bases, J shed 0 bases, and the junction held 8 bases outside the gene matches. The CDR3 is 16 amino acids. The germline V gene has CDR1 SEHNR and CDR2 FQNEAQ (reference sequence). This CDR3 is CASSKPGTGVSYEQYF. As DNA, the CDR3 is TGTGCCAGCAGTAAGCCCGGGACAGGGGTCTCCTACGAGCAGTACTTC.

This chain links TRBV19 with TRBJ2-2; TRBD1 agrees at 9 bases. This CDR3 spans 15 amino acids. Unmatched junction bases numbered 8, after V lost 6 bases and J lost 6 bases. The germline V gene encodes CDR1 LNHDA and CDR2 SQIVND (reference sequence). The CDR3 protein is CASRPSDRGPGELFF. CDR3 DNA sequence: TGTGCCAGTAGGCCCTCGGACAGGGGTCCCGGGGAGCTGTTTTTT.

This clonotype occurred many times. The rearrangement uses TRBV27 and TRBJ2-3; D ambiguous. Germline V gene sequence: CDR1 MNHEY, CDR2 SMNVEV (reference sequence). CDR3 length equals 12 residues. V lost 5 bases to trimming and J lost 4 bases, with 7 bases between them. CDR3 bases: TGTGCCAGCAGTCAGCCGCCAGATACGCAGTATTTT. Translating gives CASSQPPDTQYF.

This clonotype was seen ten or more times. This rearrangement joins TRBV20-1 to TRBJ2-1; D not certain. Germline values: CDR1 DFQATT, CDR2 SNEGSKA (reference sequence). CDR3 length: 17 amino acids. Deletions cut 5 bases from V and 2 bases from J, with 22 bases between. Here the CDR3 reads CSAPSHEGSSAYNEQFF. CDR3 DNA sequence: TGCAGTGCTCCGTCTCACGAAGGATCGTCGGCCTACAATGAGCAGTTCTTC.

The gene calls are TRBV27 and TRBJ2-3; 7 bases agree with TRBD2. Germline loops: CDR1 MNHEY, CDR2 SMNVEV (reference sequence). J lost 2 bases, V lost 5 bases, and 7 bases had no gene match. The CDR3 has 15 residues. The DNA for the CDR3 is TGTGCCAGCAGTGTCAGCGGGGCCCCCACAGATACGCAGTATTTT. It encodes CASSVSGAPTDTQYF.

This clonotype was detected only a few times. The chain joins TRBV19 to TRBJ2-1, with TRBD2 matching over 10 bases. Germline trimming cut 8 bases from V and 5 bases from J; bases unmatched to any gene: 6. The length of the CDR3 is 14 residues. Germline CDR1 and CDR2: LNHDA and SQIVND (reference sequence). CDR3 DNA: TGTGCCAGTCTTTCGCTAGCGGGAGACAATGAGCAGTTCTTC. Translating it yields CASLSLAGDNEQFF.

Worth noting for this clonotype: Just one base apart from a much larger clone, this may be a read error. The rearrangement links TRBV7-2 to TRBJ1-6, with D possibly TRBD1 on 5 matching bases. Germline V gives CDR1 SGHTA, CDR2 FQGNSA. This CDR3 has 16 residues. The CDR3 loop reads CANSLEPGRGNSPLHF. CDR3 nucleotides: TGTGCCAACAGCTTAGAACCGGGACGAGGAAATTCACCCCTCCACTTT.

This clonotype was observed at least ten times. The rearrangement links TRBV19 to TRBJ2-1; D is perhaps TRBD2 (6 bases). V was cut by 1 base and J by 1 base, with 17 bases left in between. CDR1 and CDR2 from the germline V gene are LNHDA and SQIVND (reference sequence). The CDR3 extends over 18 amino acids. CDR3 sequence reads: CASSIGAKSGLSYNEQFF. The DNA for the CDR3 is TGTGCCAGTAGTATAGGGGCTAAAAGCGGGCTTTCCTACAATGAGCAGTTCTTC.

The J gene is TRBJ2-5, the V gene TRBV29-1; 8 bases line up with TRBD2. CDR3 size: 12 residues. Per the germline V gene, CDR1 is SQVTM and CDR2 is ANQGSEA. Unmatched junction bases numbered 3, after V lost 6 bases and J lost 3 bases. This chain's CDR3 is CSVVGREETQYF. The CDR3 region has the DNA TGCAGCGTCGTCGGGAGGGAAGAGACCCAGTACTTC. The full variable domain, in which reference TRBV29-1 and TRBJ2-5 provide the parts outside the CDR3, is SAVISQKPSRDICQRGTSLTIQCQVDSQVTMMFWYRQQPGQSLTLIATANQGSEATYESGFVIDKFPISRPNLTFSTLTVSNMSPEDSSIYLCSVVGREETQYFGPGTRLLVL.

This clonotype was detected only a few times. This sequence joins TRBV27 and TRBJ2-5; D unclear. The CDR3 totals 13 residues. The V end was cut by 2 bases, the J end by 2 bases, with 6 bases between. Germline CDR1 MNHEY, CDR2 SMNVEV (reference sequence). This CDR3 reads CASSLRNQETQYF. The CDR3 DNA is TGTGCCAGCAGTTTAAGGAATCAAGAGACCCAGTACTTC.

This clonotype was observed a few times. The rearrangement joins TRBV10-3 to TRBJ2-3; 10 nucleotides agree with TRBD2. Trimming at V came to 7 bases and at J to 2 bases, leaving 6 bases not matched to a gene. The CDR3 has 15 residues. From germline, CDR1 is ENHRY and CDR2 SYGVKD. The CDR3: CAINRLAGATDTQYF. CDR3 DNA: TGTGCCATCAATAGACTAGCGGGCGCCACAGATACGCAGTATTTT.

This clonotype came up a few times. V gene TRBV28 combines with J gene TRBJ1-5; weak D call: TRBD1 (5 bases). The V and J ends lost 3 bases and 5 bases respectively, with 11 bases between them. The length of the CDR3 is 14 residues. Germline CDR1 reads MDHEN; CDR2 reads SYDVKM. This CDR3 reads CASSFHRSDQPQHF. The CDR3 coding sequence is TGTGCCAGCAGTTTTCACAGGTCCGATCAGCCCCAGCATTTT.